A single sample is the source of the 18 T cell receptor beta chains below, sequenced in a study of cytomegalovirus exposure and HLA in healthy donors (dated by TCRdb to about 2017). Library creation used the immunoSEQ multiplex PCR assay. The multiplex PCR relied on a mix of 60 forward primers for TCR Vbeta segments and 13 reverse primers for TCR Jbeta segments. TCRdb mirrors the immuneACCESS table, restricted to in-frame sequences. Some clones are absent from its copies; in checked studies, under half trace to an unresolved V gene, and the reason for the others is unknown. The sample includes around 190,000 clones, with around 77% observed a single time. The ten largest make up over 2% of the sample. The source material was PBMCs. The origin of the receptors is a man aged 60-69 years in good health and CMV-seronegative.

This clone has a handful of counts. The chain uses TRBV28 and TRBJ2-7; D is perhaps TRBD2 (5 bases). Per the germline V gene, CDR1 is MDHEN and CDR2 is SYDVKM. Between the trimmed V and J ends, which lost 6 bases and 5 bases, there was a span of 11 bases. The CDR3 has 12 amino acids. CDR3 protein: CASRGSPDEQYF. The CDR3 nucleotides are TGTGCCAGCAGGGGGAGTCCGGACGAGCAGTACTTC.

This chain uses TRBV7-3 with TRBJ2-1, with 12 bases lining up with TRBD2. V was pared by 5 bases and J by 8 bases, with 16 bases of the junction left unmatched. This CDR3 region has 18 residues. Per the germline V gene, CDR1 is SGHTA and CDR2 is FQGTGA. The CDR3 nucleotides read TGTGCCAGCAGCCCGATGACTAGCGGGAGCTGGCCCTGGGATGAGCAGTTCTTC. Amino acid sequence: CASSPMTSGSWPWDEQFF.

The V call is TRBV5-1, the J call TRBJ1-1; D perhaps matches TRBD1 (5 bases). Germline assignment: CDR1 SGHRS and CDR2 YFSETQ. Trimming left V 3 bases short and J 1 base short, with 13 bases between. The CDR3 length is 15 residues. The CDR3 bases are TGCGCCAGCAGCTACCTTGGAGGGGCGAACACTGAAGCTTTCTTT. Translating it yields CASSYLGGANTEAFF.

The genes are TRBV5-1 and TRBJ2-7; 7 bases fit TRBD1. This CDR3 region has 13 residues. V dropped 2 bases and J dropped 6; count of bases not matched to a gene: 5. From germline, CDR1 is SGHRS and CDR2 YFSETQ. The CDR3 loop reads CASSLGTVPEQYF. The CDR3 bases are TGCGCCAGCAGCTTAGGGACAGTCCCCGAGCAGTACTTC.

This chain connects TRBV27 to TRBJ2-1, with 16 bases aligning to TRBD2. The CDR3 runs to 16 residues. The germline V gene has CDR1 MNHEY and CDR2 SMNVEV (reference sequence). Losses at the gene ends were 2 bases for V and 7 bases for J; bases not matched to a gene: 2. The CDR3 loop reads CASSLGTSGRGNEQFF. As DNA, the CDR3 is TGTGCCAGCAGTTTAGGGACTAGCGGGAGGGGTAATGAGCAGTTCTTC.

The chain is built from TRBV29-1 and TRBJ2-2; D is unclear. The germline V gene has CDR1 SQVTM and CDR2 ANQGSEA. The CDR3 is 15 amino acids. V shed 4 bases and J shed 1 base, with 13 bases lying between them. CDR3 loop: CSVGLASLNTGELFF. In nucleotides, the CDR3 is TGCAGCGTTGGTTTAGCAAGCCTGAACACCGGGGAGCTGTTTTTT.

V and J are TRBV5-6 and TRBJ1-5; D is ambiguous. The CDR3 length is 15 residues. Looked up from germline, CDR1 is SGHDT and CDR2 is YYEEEE. V was trimmed by 3 bases and J by 0 bases, leaving 10 bases between them. The CDR3 region has the DNA TGTGCCAGCAGCTCTGGAGATTATAGCAATCAGCCCCAGCATTTT. Amino acids: CASSSGDYSNQPQHF.

This clone was seen more than once but under ten times. This chain uses TRBV6-5 with TRBJ2-7; 8 bases are shared with TRBD1. In germline, CDR1 is MNHEY, CDR2 SVGAGI. V was clipped by 5 bases and J by 10 bases; unmatched bases: 16. CDR3 length: 15 residues. CDR3 coding DNA: TGTGCCAGCAGTCCACAAGGACAGGGCAGTTTCGATCAGTACTTC. Its translation: CASSPQGQGSFDQYF.

V is TRBV7-9 and J is TRBJ2-2; 12 nucleotides agree with TRBD2. Looked up from germline, CDR1 is SEHNR and CDR2 is FQNEAQ (reference sequence). Trimming took 2 bases from V and 0 from J; bases not matched to a gene: 7. CDR3 length: 19 residues. CDR3 residues: CASSLSASGRAANTGELFF. CDR3 sequence (DNA): TGTGCCAGCAGCTTATCTGCTAGCGGGAGGGCCGCGAACACCGGGGAGCTGTTTTTT.

For the CDR3, the DNA is TGTGCCAGCAGCCAAAAGACAGGGAGCGAAAACACCATATATTTT. Its protein product is CASSQKTGSENTIYF. The V gene is TRBV7-9, the J gene TRBJ1-3; 7 bases are a match to TRBD1. The CDR3 loop spans 15 amino acids. V dropped 5 bases and J dropped 6; count of bases not matched to a gene: 10. The V gene's germline CDR1 is SEHNR and CDR2 FQNEAQ (reference sequence).

The chain has TRBV5-4 and TRBJ1-1, with D maybe TRBD1 (5 bases). This CDR3 comprises 13 residues. The V and J ends lost 4 bases and 9 bases respectively, with 16 bases between them. Germline lookup yields CDR1 SGHNT and CDR2 YYREEE (reference sequence). CDR3 in amino acids: CASSPQGNTKAFF. CDR3 in DNA: TGTGCCAGCAGCCCGCAGGGAAATACTAAAGCTTTCTTT.

As concerns this clone: One junction end disagrees with the germline gene, perhaps due to a read error. V is TRBV25-1 and J is TRBJ1-2, with D possibly TRBD1 on 5 matching bases. This CDR3 contains 13 residues. Germline CDR1 MGHDK, CDR2 SYGVNS. CDR3: CASSEFGGGGYPF. CDR3 DNA: TGTGCCAGCAGTGAATTCGGGGGAGGTGGCTACCCCTTC.

The CDR3 region has the DNA TGCAGCGTGGTTGGGACTAGCGACACAATTTACTCCTACAATGAGCAGTTCTTC. It codes for CSVVGTSDTIYSYNEQFF. The rearrangement links TRBV29-1 to TRBJ2-1; 10 nucleotides align to TRBD2. The J segment lost 0 bases and the V segment lost 6 bases, leaving 14 bases of the junction unmatched. This CDR3 is built from 18 residues. Germline lookup yields CDR1 SQVTM and CDR2 ANQGSEA.

The genes are TRBV6-5 and TRBJ1-5; 9 bases agree with TRBD1. After removal of 0 bases from V and 9 bases from J, the junction contained 6 bases not matched to a gene. Germline values: CDR1 MNHEY, CDR2 SVGAGI. The CDR3 is made up of 15 amino acids. CDR3 nucleotide sequence: TGTGCCAGCAGTTACTCAACAGGGGGCGGTGGGCCCCAGCATTTT. It is translated as CASSYSTGGGGPQHF.

CDR3 in amino acids: CASSIPGGNVEQFF. In DNA, the CDR3 is TGTGCCAGTAGTATCCCGGGGGGGAACGTTGAGCAGTTCTTC. The J gene is TRBJ2-1, the V gene TRBV19; 8 positions match TRBD2. The CDR3 length is 14 residues. The germline gives CDR1 LNHDA, CDR2 SQIVND (reference sequence). Trimming cost V 3 bases and J 9 bases; bases outside gene matches: 7.

J is TRBJ2-5 and V is TRBV5-1; tentatively, D is TRBD1 (5 bases). CDR1 and CDR2 from the germline V gene are SGHRS and YFSETQ. Trimming shortened V by 1 base and J by 1 base, and 8 bases separated the two germline ends. The CDR3 loop spans 14 amino acids. In DNA, the CDR3 is TGCGCCAGCAGCTTGAGGGGTTCCCAAGAGACCCAGTACTTC. Translation gives CASSLRGSQETQYF.

This rearrangement joins TRBV6-5 to TRBJ2-7; TRBD1 is a possible D gene (5 bases). V lost 5 bases and J lost 1, with 9 bases in between. Per germline, CDR1 MNHEY and CDR2 SVGAGI. The CDR3 sequence is 13 residues long. The CDR3 nucleotides are TGTGCCAGCAGTGGCACAGGATCCTACGAGCAGTACTTC. Translated, it gives CASSGTGSYEQYF.

V and J are TRBV7-3 and TRBJ2-3, with 10 bases identical to TRBD1. Germline V gives CDR1 SGHTA, CDR2 FQGTGA. The CDR3 totals 16 residues. J lost 2 bases, V lost 5 bases, and 7 bases had no gene match. DNA of the CDR3: TGTGCCAGCAGCCTGGACAGGGGGTCCATCACAGATACGCAGTATTTT. It yields the protein CASSLDRGSITDTQYF.